This T cell receptor (beta chain) was sequenced during a study of cytomegalovirus exposure and HLA in healthy donors (TCRdb year 2017). As for the study more broadly: According to an earlier analysis of 550 to 750 of the donors, some 170 million T cells yielded 90 million to 140 million unique TCR beta sequences and 276 Gb of sequence data. An early release covering over 500 HLA-typed donors comprised roughly 300 gigabases of sequencing data and about 90 million unique TCR sequences. The genetic ancestry cluster associated with self-reported Caucasian donors included about four fifths of the roughly 390 genotyped donors. The aim of the study was to test whether cataloging public T cell receptors could identify signatures of past pathogen exposure. The study used immunosequencing to profile the T cell repertoires of 670 or so subjects and linked those repertoires to cytomegalovirus serostatus. Along with the approximately 600-subject first cohort, a separate validation cohort of over a hundred different subjects was used. To predict cytomegalovirus infection status, the study combined high-throughput TCR immunosequencing, statistical association of individual TCRs with disease status, and machine learning. A later analysis re-examined previously published TCR beta repertoires from 500 to 700 donors and added high-resolution HLA genotyping to investigate patterns of TCR occurrence. In the later analysis, no new phenotypic data were used to find candidate immune exposures; instead, reliance was placed on TCR beta sequences and their occurrence across donors. An earlier analysis of about 600 of the donors used high-throughput TCR beta sequencing to judge whether each TCR beta V gene segment behaved as functional or pseudogenic. Donor age, sex, ethnicity and CMV serostatus were collected together with the repertoire data. Genome-wide SNP genotypes for about 60% of the roughly 700 donors were used in a later genetic analysis, which treated that subset as a discovery cohort. All discovery cohort repertoires had been generated on a single sequencing platform. Both class I and class II loci were covered by HLA typing, at four-digit resolution. The number of donors typed differed by locus, with roughly 620-630 for A, B, C, DRB1 and DQB1, more than 500 for DQA1, approximately 580 for DPA1, and over 400 for DPB1. Because of strong linkage in the cohort, five DR-DQ haplotypes were treated as single units for association and clustering. Among a few hundred genotyped donors of the cohort, an average of approximately 250,000 unique TCR beta nucleotide sequences were sequenced per donor, approximately 20% of them non-productive. The research as a whole found: It was suggested by the authors that the approach could potentially be generalized to other disease states and immunological phenotypes. Broadly in line with IMGT annotations, most TCR beta V segments showed up in productive rearrangements about 90% or about 30% of the time in an earlier analysis of approximately 640 of the donors. Correlated functional status among segregating V segments might reflect linkage disequilibrium, but an unknown experimental factor could not be ruled out. CMV serostatus was the only immune exposure information available for the cohort. Three of the identified cytomegalovirus-associated TCR beta chains were confirmed in vitro to be specific for cytomegalovirus antigens. In the study, 150 to 200 TCR beta chains were listed as associated with cytomegalovirus. Most TCR sequences were observed very rarely across donors, whereas some public TCRs were present in many individuals. Several of the top co-occurrence clusters appeared to be linked to parvovirus B19, influenza, CMV and Epstein-Barr virus, according to a later analysis. Roughly 17 rarely observed V segments, including chromosome 9 orphons, were excluded from the earlier analysis of approximately 500 of the donors because counts were too low. In both the original and validation cohorts, the classifier was reported to diagnose cytomegalovirus status with high specificity and sensitivity. A further reported finding was that TCR beta sequences accurately predicted the HLA-A and HLA-B alleles for most subjects in the first cohort. Strong co-occurrence of HLA alleles, especially DR and DQ, made assigning TCR associations to individual alleles difficult. The 87-base-pair reads could not distinguish some IMGT-functional V segments, including TRBV6-2 and TRBV6-3, so those segments were excluded. A later analysis associated 16,951 TCR beta sequences with specific HLA alleles at a false discovery rate of 0.05. The sequencing pipeline was judged likely to have produced a cluster of highly shared sequence variants as a technical artifact. According to a later genetic analysis, donors in an Asian-associated ancestry cluster had fewer N-insertions in productive TCRs than the approximately 700-donor mean. In a later analysis, HLA-associated TCR beta chains were found to be more clonally expanded and to have lower generation probabilities than equally common non-associated chains. In this cohort, only TCR beta chains were sequenced, and detectable features were limited by the absence of alpha or paired-chain data. A later analysis found that most CMV-associated TCR beta chains appeared HLA-restricted, with HLA associations seemingly driven largely by CMV exposure. A later genetic analysis associated a missense DCLRE1C variant with V-gene and J-gene trimming of TCR beta chains, and an independent cohort replicated the association. HLA typing was unavailable for some donors at each locus, so association tests used only the typed subset. Presence/absence analyses assumed roughly uniform sequencing depth across donors, an assumption that may not hold. A later analysis found that TCR association rates varied across HLA loci, with DRB1 alleles showing the most associated TCRs and HLA-C alleles the fewest.

V loses 2 bases of germline sequence and J loses 0 bases, and the interval between the two ends is 14 bases. Counted from cysteine to phenylalanine, this CDR3 has 16 amino acids. CDR3 DNA only is kept here, 48 bases in frame from base 1. The CDR1 and CDR2 encoded by the germline V gene are SGDLS and YYNGEE. Library construction relied on the immunoSEQ multiplex PCR assay. For the multiplex PCR, a mixture combining 60 forward primers for TCR Vbeta segments and 13 reverse primers for TCR Jbeta segments was used. The CDR3 region of rearranged TCR beta genes was amplified from genomic DNA with a multiplex PCR assay. Amplified TCR beta libraries were sequenced as 87-base-pair reads on the Illumina HiSeq System. As for how the authors treated the data: A later analysis counted about 82 million unique TCR beta chains across the 500 to 850 repertoires, and roughly 11 million of these chains were shared by at least two donors. Raw reads were error-corrected and collapsed into unique sequences with a nearest-neighbor algorithm that merged closely related sequences to remove PCR and sequencing errors. To assign V, D and J gene segments, CDR3 sequences were aligned to IMGT reference sequences. For a sequence to be retained, at least a six-nucleotide match to both a V gene segment and a J gene segment was required. Rearrangements were called productive when the CDR3 lacked stop codons and stayed in frame with V and J; all others were non-productive. CDR3 was defined by IMGT convention, running from the second conserved V-encoded cysteine to the conserved J-encoded phenylalanine. In an earlier analysis of some 550 of the donors, sequences lacking an unambiguous match to a single V gene segment were excluded. In an earlier analysis of roughly 600 of the donors, a V segment was called functional when productive rearrangements were above 56.7%, and segregating when the standard deviation between donors exceeded 5%. A statistical classification framework was developed to diagnose cytomegalovirus status using the catalog of TCR beta chain sequences. A later analysis assigned V and J genes by comparing TCR nucleotide sequences with IMGT/GENE-DB human TR gene sequences. The TCRdist pipeline was used in a later analysis to assign CDR3 sequences and most-parsimonious VDJ recombination scenarios. In a later analysis, every TCR beta chain was defined by the combination of its CDR3 amino acid sequence and its V-gene family, and reads without a unique V-gene family were dropped. A later analysis removed nearly 600 highly shared, low-generation-probability nucleotide sequences to deal with suspected cross-contamination and a sequencing artifact. In a later analysis, a clonal expansion index for each public chain was calculated from normalized within-repertoire ranks of inferred template counts. Generation probabilities in a later analysis came from a VDJ recombination model fitted to out-of-frame rearrangements, and those results were checked against IGoR. Hypergeometric tests were used in a later analysis to score TCR-TCR, TCR-HLA and TCR-CMV co-occurrence, with a repertoire-size bias correction applied to the TCR pairs. False discovery rates were estimated in a later analysis by permuting HLA or CMV assignments 20 times. A later analysis grouped co-occurring TCRs with DBSCAN, adding TCRdist sequence similarity when clustering within HLA-allele-positive subsets. Repertoires with fewer than 30,000 or more than 120,000 public chains were left out of co-occurrence clustering, as were five repertoires with anomalous nucleotide sharing. In its TCRdb copy, this immuneACCESS table keeps in-frame sequences only and misses some clones. Where compared with another copy, unresolved V genes explain less than half of these, and the others have no known cause. V and J calls and clone size are those listed in that table; D and trimming were worked out from the DNA. Within this sample are roughly 170,000 clones, with less than 85% of them counted one time only. The ten biggest clones cover about 1.5% of the sample.

The cohort consisted of approximately 690 healthy bone marrow donors. Cohort members were all nominally healthy when sampled, although unrecorded immune exposures were likely present. The donor tested CMV seronegative and was one of the 352 seronegative cohort members. Every donor gave a peripheral blood sample, and the peripheral blood mononuclear cells from that sample were used for TCR beta sequencing. Genomic DNA was extracted from the blood cell samples with the Qiagen DNeasy Blood Extraction Kit. A note on this clone: The antigen it binds to is not known. Base qualities are missing; no much larger clone stands one base away.

Sequencing input: PBMCs. The chain is encoded by TRBV9 joined to TRBJ1-2; TRBD1 is a weak D gene call, 6 bases matching. This receptor was identified in a male donor in good health and CMV-seronegative. In nucleotide form, the sequence is TGTGCCAGCAGCGTGCCGAGGGCAGGGGCTAACTATGGCTACACCTTC. Its translation reads: CASSVPRAGANYGYTF. The entire variable domain, with the stretches around the CDR3 drawn from the reference TRBV9 and TRBJ1-2 proteins, is DSGVTQTPKHLITATGQRVTLRCSPRSGDLSVYWYQQSLDQGLQFLIQYYNGEERAKGNILERFSAQQFPDLHSELNLSSLELGDSALYFCASSVPRAGANYGYTFGSGTRLTVV.